The rows below give T cell receptor beta chains drawn from one sample of a study of blood T cell repertoires in COVID-19. Sequencing used immunoSEQ multiplex PCR; TCRdb keeps in-frame clones, though not all of them. The table shows hundreds of thousands of clones, with more than 80% occurring only once. The material sequenced was peripheral blood. The receptors were sampled from a woman between 18 and 29 years old with acute or convalescent COVID-19. The CDR3 runs from the conserved cysteine through the conserved F or W. The D gene is left open where the match is weak. Expanded clones get a size class; other rows say once, few or many, or leave the size out.

>TRBV27|TRBD1|NA|TRBJ1-3
TGTGCCAGCCGGACAGGGTCTGGAAACACCATATATTTT
CASRTGSGNTIYF
>TRBV7-3|NA|NA|TRBJ1-2
TGTGCCAGCAGCTTAACCTCCGACTCATTCCTGTCGTATGGCTACACCTTC
CASSLTSDSFLSYGYTF
>TRBV24-1|TRBD2|NA|TRBJ2-7
TGTGCCACCAGTGGCGGGGGAAGCTCCTACGAGCAGTACTTC
CATSGGGSSYEQYF
>TRBV5-5|NA|few|TRBJ1-2
TGTGCCAGCAGCCCGGACAGTTATCTCTATGGCTACACCTTC
CASSPDSYLYGYTF
>TRBV5-1|NA|NA|TRBJ1-4
TGCGCCAGCAGCCCGAGTGGGGCGCATGAAAAACTGTTTTTT
CASSPSGAHEKLFF
>TRBV24-1|NA|NA|TRBJ2-5
TGTGCCACCAGTGATTACCCCAGGGAAGAGACCCAGTACTTC
CATSDYPREETQYF
>TRBV9|NA|NA|TRBJ1-6
TGTGCCAGCAGCGTAGACCCGCGGGGGGGTTCACCCCTCCACTTT
CASSVDPRGGSPLHF
>TRBV14|TRBD1|once|TRBJ2-1
TGTGCCAGCACCACGGGACAGGGGGACAATGAGCAGTTCTTC
CASTTGQGDNEQFF
>TRBV15|NA|once|TRBJ1-1
TGTGCCACCAGCAGAGATGTACGGGGGACTGAAGCTTTCTTT
CATSRDVRGTEAFF
>TRBV7-2|TRBD1|NA|TRBJ1-3
TGTGCCAGCAGCTTACTCCAGGGGGGCTCTGGAAACACCATATATTTT
CASSLLQGGSGNTIYF
>TRBV7-3|NA|NA|TRBJ1-1
TGTGCCAGCCGGGGGAACACTGAAGCTTTCTTT
CASRGNTEAFF
>TRBV9|TRBD2|NA|TRBJ2-2
TGTGCCAGCAGCAGGACTAGCGGGGGCCCCAACACCGGGGAGCTGTTTTTT
CASSRTSGGPNTGELFF
>TRBV6-5|NA|few|TRBJ1-5
TGTGCCAGCAGTTACGACGCGAGGAAAGGACAGCCCCAGCATTTT
CASSYDARKGQPQHF
>TRBV15|NA|NA|TRBJ1-1
TGTGCCACCAGCAGAGAAGCTACCGCCGGGACTGAAGCTTTCTTT
CATSREATAGTEAFF
>TRBV7-9|TRBD1|once|TRBJ2-1
TGTGCCAGCAGCTTAGAATTGCAGGGGGCCGGTGAGCAGTTCTTC
CASSLELQGAGEQFF
>TRBV6-5|NA|NA|TRBJ1-2
TGTGCCAGCAGCCCCCGGGACATCTCTAACTATGGCTACACCTTC
CASSPRDISNYGYTF
>TRBV7-9|NA|NA|TRBJ2-3
TGTGCCAGCAGCTCCCCAAGGGGCAGGGATAGCACAGATACGCAGTATTTT
CASSSPRGRDSTDTQYF
>TRBV7-9|TRBD1|NA|TRBJ1-2
TGTGCCAGCAGCTACCAGAGGGGACAGGCCTATGGCTACACCTTC
CASSYQRGQAYGYTF
>TRBV4-3|NA|NA|TRBJ1-5
TGCGCCAGCAGCCAAGATCGTGGAGCCCATCAGCCCCAGCATTTT
CASSQDRGAHQPQHF
>TRBV18|TRBD1|NA|TRBJ1-1
TGTGCCAGCTCACCACGCGGACAGGACACTGAAGCTTTCTTT
CASSPRGQDTEAFF
>TRBV18|NA|NA|TRBJ2-3
TGTGCCAGCTCACCCCCCTCGATCGGTCTTGCAGATACGCAGTATTTT
CASSPPSIGLADTQYF
>TRBV29-1|NA|NA|TRBJ2-1
TGCAGCGTTGGGCAGGGGGGTTTCAATGAGCAGTTCTTC
CSVGQGGFNEQFF
>TRBV6-6|TRBD1|NA|TRBJ2-4
TGTGCCAGCAGTTACCTTGTTGGCACAGGGGGAAACATTCAGTACTTC
CASSYLVGTGGNIQYF
>TRBV18|NA|NA|TRBJ2-1
TGTGCCAGCTCACCAAACAGGCTCCCTGGAGATGAGCAGTTCTTC
CASSPNRLPGDEQFF
>TRBV5-1|TRBD1|NA|TRBJ1-2
TGCGCCAGCAGCGATGGACAGGTGAAGTCTTTTTATGGCTACACCTTC
CASSDGQVKSFYGYTF
>TRBV10-3|NA|NA|TRBJ1-4
TGTGCCATTCAAGAGGGCCGAGGAACTAATGAAAAACTGTTTTTT
CAIQEGRGTNEKLFF
>TRBV6-5|TRBD1|NA|TRBJ2-3
TGTGCCAGCAGCATACAGGGGCATGAGGGAGATACGCAGTATTTT
CASSIQGHEGDTQYF
>TRBV6-5|TRBD1|NA|TRBJ2-7
TGTGCCAGCAGGACAGGGGTCTCCTACGAGCAGTACTTC
CASRTGVSYEQYF
>TRBV4-2|NA|NA|TRBJ1-5
TGTGCCAGCAGCTTGTACAGGGACAGCAATCAGCCCCAGCATTTT
CASSLYRDSNQPQHF
>TRBV6-5|TRBD1|once|TRBJ2-3
TGTGCCAGCAGGGCGGACAGGTCCACAGATACGCAGTATTTT
CASRADRSTDTQYF
>TRBV20-1|NA|once|TRBJ1-2
TGCAGTGCTAGAGCGGGGTATGGCTACACCTTC
CSARAGYGYTF
>TRBV4-2|NA|NA|TRBJ2-3
TGTGCCAGCAGGGATACCGGGGGCACAGATACGCAGTATTTT
CASRDTGGTDTQYF
>TRBV4-1|TRBD1|NA|TRBJ2-6
TGCGCCAGCAGCCAGGGGCCCGGGACAGGCTTTCTGGGGGCCAACGTCCTGACTTTC
CASSQGPGTGFLGANVLTF
>TRBV11-2|NA|NA|TRBJ1-2
TGTGCCAGCAGCAGTGTCCGAGGGTGGTACGGCTACACCTTC
CASSSVRGWYGYTF
>TRBV5-8|NA|NA|TRBJ1-5
TGTGCCAGCAGCCCGGGAGGCAATCAGCCCCAGCATTTT
CASSPGGNQPQHF
>TRBV7-9|NA|NA|TRBJ1-1
TGTGCCAGCAGCTATTACTCCGACAGCCCATACTACACTGAAGCTTTCTTT
CASSYYSDSPYYTEAFF
>TRBV21-1|NA|NA|TRBJ1-1
TGTGCCAGCAGCCCTCGACCCCGAGAGGGCCCTGAAGCTTTCTTT
CASSPRPREGPEAFF
>TRBV3-1/TRBV3-2|NA|NA|TRBJ1-3
TGTGCCAGCAGCCCGATGGTCGGCTCTGGAAACACCATATATTTT
CASSPMVGSGNTIYF
>TRBV30|NA|NA|TRBJ2-1
TGTGCCTTCCACCGGGACTTCCACTCCTACAATGAGCAGTTCTTC
CAFHRDFHSYNEQFF
>TRBV5-1|NA|few|TRBJ1-5
TGCGCCAGCAGCTTGGACGGGAGGGAGGCCCAGCCCCAGCATTTT
CASSLDGREAQPQHF
>TRBV18|TRBD1|NA|TRBJ1-2
TGTGCCAGCTCACCATTCAAACAACCGGGACAGGGGGCGCATGGCTACACCTTC
CASSPFKQPGQGAHGYTF
>TRBV28|TRBD1|NA|TRBJ1-2
TGTGCCAGCGGCCCTGACCCGCGGCAGGGGGCTTATGGCTACACCTTC
CASGPDPRQGAYGYTF
>TRBV12-3/TRBV12-4|NA|NA|TRBJ1-5
TGTGCCAGCAGTAGGGGTGGGGATCAGCCCCAGCATTTT
CASSRGGDQPQHF
>TRBV6-1|TRBD1|once|TRBJ2-7
TGTGCCAGCAGTGAGCCCGACAGGGGAGCATACGAGCAGTACTTC
CASSEPDRGAYEQYF
>TRBV19|NA|once|TRBJ1-1
TGTGCCAGTACCTACCGGGGGTCGGGGACTGAAGCTTTCTTT
CASTYRGSGTEAFF
>TRBV28|NA|NA|TRBJ1-5
TGTGCCAGTGACAGGAGAACCTTTTATAGCAATCAGCCCCAGCATTTT
CASDRRTFYSNQPQHF
>TRBV15|NA|few|TRBJ1-1
TGTGCCACCAGCAGAGAGCAGGTACAACCGAAAGCTTTCTTT
CATSREQVQPKAFF
>TRBV15|TRBD2|NA|TRBJ2-1
TGTGCCATCGGGACTAGCAAGTACAATGAGCAGTTCTTC
CAIGTSKYNEQFF
>TRBV12-3/TRBV12-4|NA|NA|TRBJ1-4
TGTGCCAGCAGTTATTCCTCCCCCAAACTGTTTTTT
CASSYSSPKLFF
>TRBV24-1|TRBD1|NA|TRBJ2-2
TGTGCCACCAGTGATTTGCAGGGGGCAAGTACCGGGGAGCTGTTTTTT
CATSDLQGASTGELFF
>TRBV30|NA|once|TRBJ1-5
TGTGCCTGGAGTGTATTTGGCGGTCAGCCCCAGCATTTT
CAWSVFGGQPQHF
>TRBV15|NA|NA|TRBJ1-2
TGTGCCACCAGCAGAGACATTAACTATGGCTACACCTTC
CATSRDINYGYTF
>TRBV28|NA|NA|TRBJ1-1
TGTGCCAGCAGTTTTGGGCCCCAGGGTACCGAAGCTTTCTTT
CASSFGPQGTEAFF
>TRBV15|TRBD1|NA|TRBJ1-5
TGTGCCACCAGCAACATACCGGGACAGGTATCGCACAGCAATCAGCCCCAGCATTTT
CATSNIPGQVSHSNQPQHF